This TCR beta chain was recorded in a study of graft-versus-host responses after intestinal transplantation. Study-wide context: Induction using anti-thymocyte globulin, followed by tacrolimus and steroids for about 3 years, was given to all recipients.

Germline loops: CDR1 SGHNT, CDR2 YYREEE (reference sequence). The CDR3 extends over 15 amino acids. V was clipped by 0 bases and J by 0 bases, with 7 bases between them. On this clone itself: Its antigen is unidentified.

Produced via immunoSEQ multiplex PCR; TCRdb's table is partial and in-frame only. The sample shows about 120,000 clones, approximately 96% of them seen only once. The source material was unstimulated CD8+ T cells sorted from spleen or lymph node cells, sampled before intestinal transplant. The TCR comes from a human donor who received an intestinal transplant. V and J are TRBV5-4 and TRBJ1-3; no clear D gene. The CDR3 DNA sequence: TGTGCCAGCAGCTTGGGTGCGGACTCTGGAAACACCATATATTTT. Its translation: CASSLGADSGNTIYF.